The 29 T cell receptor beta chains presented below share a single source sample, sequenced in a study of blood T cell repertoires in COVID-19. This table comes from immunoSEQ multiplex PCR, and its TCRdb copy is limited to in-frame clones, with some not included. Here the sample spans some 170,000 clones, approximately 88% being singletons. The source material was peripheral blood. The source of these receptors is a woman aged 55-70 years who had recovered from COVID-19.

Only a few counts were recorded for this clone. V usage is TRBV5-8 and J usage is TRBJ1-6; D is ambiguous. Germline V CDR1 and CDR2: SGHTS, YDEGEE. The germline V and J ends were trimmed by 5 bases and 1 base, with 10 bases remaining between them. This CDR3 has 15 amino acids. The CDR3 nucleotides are TGTGCCAGCAGTTGGGCCCATTCCTATAATTCACCCCTCCACTTT. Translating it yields CASSWAHSYNSPLHF. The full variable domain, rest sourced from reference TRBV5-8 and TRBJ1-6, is EAGVTQSPTHLIKTRGQQATLRCSPISGHTSVYWYQQALGLGLQFLLWYDEGEERNRGNFPPRFSGRQFPNYSSELNVNALELEDSALYLCASSWAHSYNSPLHFGNGTRLTVT.

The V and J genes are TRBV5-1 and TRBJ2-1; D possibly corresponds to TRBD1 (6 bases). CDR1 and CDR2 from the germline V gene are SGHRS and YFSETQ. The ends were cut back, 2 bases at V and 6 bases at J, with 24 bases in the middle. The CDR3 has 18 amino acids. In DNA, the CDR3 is TGCGCCAGCAGCTTAGGACAGCCCGGCAATTTAATAGGCAATGAGCAGTTCTTC. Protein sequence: CASSLGQPGNLIGNEQFF.

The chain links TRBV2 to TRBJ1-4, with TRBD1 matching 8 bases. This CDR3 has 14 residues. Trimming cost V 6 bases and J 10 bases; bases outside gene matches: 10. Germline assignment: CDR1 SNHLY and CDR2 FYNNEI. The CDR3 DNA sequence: TGTGCCAGCAGGGACAGGGTTGGACGCGGAAAACTGTTTTTT. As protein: CASRDRVGRGKLFF.

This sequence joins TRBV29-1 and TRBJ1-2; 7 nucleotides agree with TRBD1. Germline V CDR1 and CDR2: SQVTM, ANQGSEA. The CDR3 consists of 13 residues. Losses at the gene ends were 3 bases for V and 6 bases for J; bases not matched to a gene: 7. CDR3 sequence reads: CSVEERDRDGYTF. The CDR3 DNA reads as TGCAGCGTTGAGGAAAGGGACAGAGATGGCTACACCTTC.

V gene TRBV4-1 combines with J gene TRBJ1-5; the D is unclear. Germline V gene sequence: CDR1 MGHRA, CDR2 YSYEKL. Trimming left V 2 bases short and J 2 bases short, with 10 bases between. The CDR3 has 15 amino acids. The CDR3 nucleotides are TGCGCCAGCAGCCAAACTAACGTAGGCAATCAGCCCCAGCATTTT. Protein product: CASSQTNVGNQPQHF.

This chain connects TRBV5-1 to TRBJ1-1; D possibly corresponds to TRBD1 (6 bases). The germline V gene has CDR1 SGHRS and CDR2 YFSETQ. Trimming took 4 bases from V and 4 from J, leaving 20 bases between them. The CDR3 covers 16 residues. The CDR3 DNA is TGCGCCAGCAGCCCCCAACCCCGGGGGGGCGGCACTGAAGCTTTCTTT. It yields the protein CASSPQPRGGGTEAFF.

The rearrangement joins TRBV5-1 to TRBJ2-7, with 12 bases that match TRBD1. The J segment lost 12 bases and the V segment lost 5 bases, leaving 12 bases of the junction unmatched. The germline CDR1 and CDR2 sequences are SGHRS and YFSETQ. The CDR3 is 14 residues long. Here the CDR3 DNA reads TGCGCCAGCAGGGAAGGGACAGGGGGCGAAAAGTGGTACTTC. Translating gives CASREGTGGEKWYF. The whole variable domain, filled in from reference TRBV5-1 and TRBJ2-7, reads KAGVTQTPRYLIKTRGQQVTLSCSPISGHRSVSWYQQTPGQGLQFLFEYFSETQRNKGNFPGRFSGRQFSNSRSEMNVSTLELGDSALYLCASREGTGGEKWYFGPGTRLTVT.

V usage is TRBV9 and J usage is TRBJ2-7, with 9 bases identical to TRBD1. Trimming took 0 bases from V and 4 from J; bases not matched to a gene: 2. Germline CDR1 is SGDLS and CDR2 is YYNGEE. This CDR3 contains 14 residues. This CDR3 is CASSVGGTGYEQYF. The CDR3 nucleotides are TGTGCCAGCAGCGTAGGAGGGACAGGGTACGAGCAGTACTTC.

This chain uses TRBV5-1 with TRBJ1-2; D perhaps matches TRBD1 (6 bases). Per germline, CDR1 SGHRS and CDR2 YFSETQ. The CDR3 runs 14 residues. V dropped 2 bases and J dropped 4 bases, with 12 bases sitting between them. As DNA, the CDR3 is TGCGCCAGCAGCTTACAGGGTATGAGCTATGGCTACACCTTC. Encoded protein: CASSLQGMSYGYTF.

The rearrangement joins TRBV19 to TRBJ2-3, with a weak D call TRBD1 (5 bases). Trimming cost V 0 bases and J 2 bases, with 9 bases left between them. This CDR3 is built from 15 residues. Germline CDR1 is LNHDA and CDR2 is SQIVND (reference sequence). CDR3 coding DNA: TGTGCCAGTAGTATAGATCCAGGGAACACAGATACGCAGTATTTT. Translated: CASSIDPGNTDTQYF.

The CDR3 reads CASSLHPPGLQETQYF. CDR3 nucleotide sequence: TGTGCCAGCAGCCTCCACCCACCGGGACTACAAGAGACCCAGTACTTC. V and J are TRBV7-3 and TRBJ2-5, with 7 bases matching TRBD2. Trimming removed 5 bases from V and 2 bases from J; junction bases left unmatched: 11. Germline assignment: CDR1 SGHTA and CDR2 FQGTGA. CDR3 length equals 16 residues.

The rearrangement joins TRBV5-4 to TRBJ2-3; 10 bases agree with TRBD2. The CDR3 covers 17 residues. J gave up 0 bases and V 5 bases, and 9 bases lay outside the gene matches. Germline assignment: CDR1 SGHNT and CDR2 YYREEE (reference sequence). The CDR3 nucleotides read TGTGCCAGCAGTTTTTCCGGGACTAGCGTTAGCACAGATACGCAGTATTTT. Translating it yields CASSFSGTSVSTDTQYF.

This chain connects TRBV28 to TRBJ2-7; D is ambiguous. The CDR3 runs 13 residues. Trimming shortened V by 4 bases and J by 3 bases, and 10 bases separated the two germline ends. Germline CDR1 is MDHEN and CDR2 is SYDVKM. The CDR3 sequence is CASSYPSNYEQYF. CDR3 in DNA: TGTGCCAGCAGTTACCCCTCTAACTACGAGCAGTACTTC.

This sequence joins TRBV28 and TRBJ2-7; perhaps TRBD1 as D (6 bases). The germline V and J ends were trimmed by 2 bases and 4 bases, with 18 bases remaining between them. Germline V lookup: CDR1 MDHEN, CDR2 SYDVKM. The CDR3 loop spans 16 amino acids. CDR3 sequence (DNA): TGTGCCAGCAGTTTAGCCTCCCCAGGGGAAGGATACGAGCAGTACTTC. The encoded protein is CASSLASPGEGYEQYF.

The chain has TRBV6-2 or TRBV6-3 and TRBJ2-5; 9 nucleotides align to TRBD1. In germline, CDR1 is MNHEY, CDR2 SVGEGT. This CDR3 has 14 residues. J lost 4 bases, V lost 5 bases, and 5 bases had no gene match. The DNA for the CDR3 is TGTGCCAGCAGTCGGGGACAGGGTAGAGAGACCCAGTACTTC. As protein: CASSRGQGRETQYF.

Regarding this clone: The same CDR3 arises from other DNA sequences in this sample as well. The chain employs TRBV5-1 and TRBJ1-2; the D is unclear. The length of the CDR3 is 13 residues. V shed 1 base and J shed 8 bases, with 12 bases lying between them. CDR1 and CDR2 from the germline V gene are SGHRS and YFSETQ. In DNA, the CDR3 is TGCGCCAGCAGCTTGAGTGGGGAGTACGGCTACACCTTC. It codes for CASSLSGEYGYTF.

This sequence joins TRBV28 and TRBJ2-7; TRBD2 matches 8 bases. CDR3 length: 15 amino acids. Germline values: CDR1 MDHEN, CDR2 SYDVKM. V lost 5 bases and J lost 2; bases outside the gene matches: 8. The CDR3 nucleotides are TGTGCCAGCAGTCCGGGAGGGGTCGAGGCCTACGAGCAGTACTTC. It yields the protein CASSPGGVEAYEQYF. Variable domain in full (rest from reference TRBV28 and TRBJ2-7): DVKVTQSSRYLVKRTGEKVFLECVQDMDHENMFWYRQDPGLGLRLIYFSYDVKMKEKGDIPEGYSVSREKKERFSLILESASTNQTSMYLCASSPGGVEAYEQYFGPGTRLTVT.

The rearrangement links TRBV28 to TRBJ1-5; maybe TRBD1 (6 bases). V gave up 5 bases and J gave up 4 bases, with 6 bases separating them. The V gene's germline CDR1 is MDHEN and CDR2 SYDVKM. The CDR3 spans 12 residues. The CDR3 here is CASSRGNQPQHF. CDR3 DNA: TGTGCCAGCAGTAGGGGGAATCAGCCCCAGCATTTT.

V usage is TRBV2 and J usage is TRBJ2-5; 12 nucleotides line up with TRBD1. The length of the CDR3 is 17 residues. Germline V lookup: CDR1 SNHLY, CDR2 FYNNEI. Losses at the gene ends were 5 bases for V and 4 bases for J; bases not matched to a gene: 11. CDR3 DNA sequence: TGTGCCAGCAGTCGTGGGACAGGGGGCGGGAGAGGAGAGACCCAGTACTTC. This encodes CASSRGTGGGRGETQYF.

DNA of the CDR3: TGTGCCTGGAGTGTACGCGGGGGCGTTTGGTCTTTCTTT. Its translation: CAWSVRGGVWSFF. J is TRBJ1-1 and V is TRBV30; a possible D gene is TRBD1 (6 bases). V was shortened by 0 bases and J by 12 bases, with 17 bases between the two germline ends. Germline V gene data show CDR1 as GTSNPN and CDR2 as SVGIG (reference sequence). The CDR3 has 13 residues.

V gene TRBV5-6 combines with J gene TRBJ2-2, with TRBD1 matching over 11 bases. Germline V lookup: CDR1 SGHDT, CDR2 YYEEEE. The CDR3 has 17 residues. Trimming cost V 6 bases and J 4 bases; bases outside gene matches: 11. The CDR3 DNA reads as TGTGCCAGCAACAGATATACGGGGACAGGGGGCACCGGGGAGCTGTTTTTT. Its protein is CASNRYTGTGGTGELFF.

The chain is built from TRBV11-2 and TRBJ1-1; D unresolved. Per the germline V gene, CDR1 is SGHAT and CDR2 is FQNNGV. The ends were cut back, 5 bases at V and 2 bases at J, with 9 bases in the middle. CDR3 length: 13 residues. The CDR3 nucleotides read TGTGCCAGCAGCCTAACGACAAACACTGAAGCTTTCTTT. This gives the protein CASSLTTNTEAFF. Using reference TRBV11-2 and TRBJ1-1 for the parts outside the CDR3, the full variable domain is EAGVAQSPRYKIIEKRQSVAFWCNPISGHATLYWYQQILGQGPKLLIQFQNNGVVDDSQLPKDRFSAERLKGVDSTLKIQPAKLEDSAVYLCASSLTTNTEAFFGQGTRLTVV.

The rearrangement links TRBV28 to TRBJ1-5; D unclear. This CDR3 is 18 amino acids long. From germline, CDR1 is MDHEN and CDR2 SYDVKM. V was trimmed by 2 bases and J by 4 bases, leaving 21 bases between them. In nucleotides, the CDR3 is TGTGCCAGCAGTTTACCGCCTTCCGCCGGGTCACTAAATCAGCCCCAGCATTTT. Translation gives CASSLPPSAGSLNQPQHF.

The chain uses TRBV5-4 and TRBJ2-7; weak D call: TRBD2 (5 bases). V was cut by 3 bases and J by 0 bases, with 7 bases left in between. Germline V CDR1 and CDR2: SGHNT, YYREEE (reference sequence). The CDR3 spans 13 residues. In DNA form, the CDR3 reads TGTGCCAGCAGCTCCCGGGACTCCTACGAGCAGTACTTC. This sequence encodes CASSSRDSYEQYF.

CDR3 nucleotide sequence: TGTGCCAGCAGCGTAGCTACGTACACTGAAGCTTTCTTT. Its protein product is CASSVATYTEAFF. This chain connects TRBV9 to TRBJ1-1, with no clear D. Germline V gene sequence: CDR1 SGDLS, CDR2 YYNGEE. The V end lost 0 bases, the J end lost 3 bases, and 6 bases lay between the germline ends. This CDR3 region has 13 residues. Using reference TRBV9 and TRBJ1-1 for the parts outside the CDR3, the full variable domain is DSGVTQTPKHLITATGQRVTLRCSPRSGDLSVYWYQQSLDQGLQFLIQYYNGEERAKGNILERFSAQQFPDLHSELNLSSLELGDSALYFCASSVATYTEAFFGQGTRLTVV.

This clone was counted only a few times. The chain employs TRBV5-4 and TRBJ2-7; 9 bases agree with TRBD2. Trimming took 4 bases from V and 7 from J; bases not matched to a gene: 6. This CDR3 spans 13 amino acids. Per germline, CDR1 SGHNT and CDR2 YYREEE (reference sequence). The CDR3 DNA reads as TGTGCCAGCAGCAAAGACCTAGCGGGGGAGCAGTACTTC. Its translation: CASSKDLAGEQYF. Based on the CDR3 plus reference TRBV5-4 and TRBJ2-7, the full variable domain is ETGVTQSPTHLIKTRGQQVTLRCSSQSGHNTVSWYQQALGQGPQFIFQYYREEENGRGNFPPRFSGLQFPNYSSELNVNALELDDSALYLCASSKDLAGEQYFGPGTRLTVT.

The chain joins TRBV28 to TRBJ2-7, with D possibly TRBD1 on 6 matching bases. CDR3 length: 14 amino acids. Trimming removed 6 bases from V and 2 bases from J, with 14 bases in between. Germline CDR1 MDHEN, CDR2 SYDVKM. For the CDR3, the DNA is TGTGCCAGCAGGGGGGCAGCGAAGACCTACGAGCAGTACTTC. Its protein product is CASRGAAKTYEQYF.

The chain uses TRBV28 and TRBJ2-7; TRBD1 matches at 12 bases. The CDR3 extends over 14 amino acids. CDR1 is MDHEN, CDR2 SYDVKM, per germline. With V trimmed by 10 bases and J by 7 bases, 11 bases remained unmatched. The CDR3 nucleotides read TGTGCCACCCTTTCGGGACAGGGGGCGTCTGAGCAGTACTTC. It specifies CATLSGQGASEQYF.

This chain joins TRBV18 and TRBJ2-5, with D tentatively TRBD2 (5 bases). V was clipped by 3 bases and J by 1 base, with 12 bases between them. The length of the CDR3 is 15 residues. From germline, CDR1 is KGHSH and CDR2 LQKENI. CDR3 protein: CASSPDGVRQETQYF. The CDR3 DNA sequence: TGTGCCAGCTCACCGGACGGGGTCCGCCAAGAGACCCAGTACTTC.